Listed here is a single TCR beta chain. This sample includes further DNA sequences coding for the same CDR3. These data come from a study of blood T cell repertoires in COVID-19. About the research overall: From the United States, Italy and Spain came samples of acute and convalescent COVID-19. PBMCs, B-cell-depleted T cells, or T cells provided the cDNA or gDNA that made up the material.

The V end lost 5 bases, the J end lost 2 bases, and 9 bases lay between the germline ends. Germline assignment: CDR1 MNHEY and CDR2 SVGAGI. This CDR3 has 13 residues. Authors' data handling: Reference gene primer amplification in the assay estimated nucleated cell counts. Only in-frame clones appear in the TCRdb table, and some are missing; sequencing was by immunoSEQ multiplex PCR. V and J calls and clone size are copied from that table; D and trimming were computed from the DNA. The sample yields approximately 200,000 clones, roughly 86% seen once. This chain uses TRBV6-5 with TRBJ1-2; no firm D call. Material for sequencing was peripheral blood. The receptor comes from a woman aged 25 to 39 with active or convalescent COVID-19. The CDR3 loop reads CASSRTENYGYTF. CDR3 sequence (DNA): TGTGCCAGCAGTAGGACTGAAAACTATGGCTACACCTTC.